This T cell receptor (beta chain) derives from a study of identical twins. This clonotype showed up many times. Each donor was a healthy Caucasian. Template switching, a step in the protocol, added a universal primer site, and cDNA carried unique molecular identifiers. MiXCR was run by TCRdb on the 5' RACE reads, yielding one entry per CDR3 protein. The sample has 640,000 or so distinct CDR3 sequences, roughly 6.2% seen once. Germline V gene data show CDR1 as SQVTM and CDR2 as ANQGSEA. This CDR3 region has 15 residues. With 6 bases clipped from V and 6 bases from J, the junction kept 13 bases outside the gene matches.

This chain uses TRBV29-1 with TRBJ2-2, with 7 positions matching TRBD2. The TCR was taken from a young man in good health. Sequencing was carried out using naive T cells sorted from blood. CDR3: CSVEQRGLRAGELFF. Written as DNA, the CDR3 is TGCAGCGTCGAACAGCGGGGCTTAAGGGCCGGGGAGCTGTTTTTT.